The 5 T cell receptor beta chains below were found in one sample sequenced in a study of monozygotic twins with inflammatory bowel disease (dated by TCRdb to the late 2010s). The library was produced with 5' RACE. The run used an Illumina HiSeq 2500. The reads underwent TCRdb reprocessing, giving one record for each CDR3 protein sequence and no DNA. The sample table includes about 380,000 distinct CDR3 sequences. The ten biggest clones cover 2.6% of the sample. The specimen was blood. The receptors stem from a human donor with ulcerative colitis or Crohn's disease, or a healthy co-twin of an affected twin (not recorded which).

CDR3 sequence reads: CASLRGLDYGYTF. The genes are TRBV10-2 and TRBJ1-2; TCRdb's D call, TRBD1, is unchecked because there is no DNA. Per the germline V gene, CDR1 is WSHSY and CDR2 is SAAADI. The CDR3 spans 13 residues.

The V call is TRBV7-9, the J call TRBJ2-2. The germline V gene encodes CDR1 SEHNR and CDR2 FQNEAQ (reference sequence). The CDR3 is 14 residues long. The CDR3 sequence is CASSSGFVAGELFF.

The chain uses TRBV5-1 and TRBJ2-7; TCRdb's D call of TRBD1 is untestable without DNA. Germline V lookup: CDR1 SGHRS, CDR2 YFSETQ. The CDR3 runs 13 residues. Here the CDR3 reads CASSSGVSYEQYF. The whole variable domain, filled in from reference TRBV5-1 and TRBJ2-7, reads KAGVTQTPRYLIKTRGQQVTLSCSPISGHRSVSWYQQTPGQGLQFLFEYFSETQRNKGNFPGRFSGRQFSNSRSEMNVSTLELGDSALYLCASSSGVSYEQYFGPGTRLTVT.

The genes are TRBV7-2 and TRBJ2-3; there is no DNA to check the TCRdb D call of TRBD1. The germline V gene has CDR1 SGHTA and CDR2 FQGNSA. The CDR3 extends over 15 amino acids. CDR3 region: CASSLEAPGTDTQYF. Looking up the rest from reference TRBV7-2 and TRBJ2-3 gives the full variable domain: GAGVSQSPSNKVTEKGKDVELRCDPISGHTALYWYRQSLGQGLEFLIYFQGNSAPDKSGLPSDRFSAERTGGSVSTLTIQRTQQEDSAVYLCASSLEAPGTDTQYFGPGTRLTVL.

This CDR3 is CASSLEVRGPPRNTEAFF. The chain combines TRBV11-2 with TRBJ1-1. Germline V gives CDR1 SGHAT, CDR2 FQNNGV. This CDR3 region has 18 residues.